Following are 20 T cell receptor beta chains from one sample sequenced in a study of chemoradiotherapy in HPV16-positive cancers. TCRdb's table, derived via immunoSEQ multiplex PCR, lists solely in-frame clones and lacks some. The sample yields about 11,000 clones, 60% to 85% seen once. Sampling was conducted from a patient who underwent chemoradiotherapy. Source of these receptors: a human donor with HPV-associated anogenital cancer.

The chain has TRBV27 and TRBJ1-1; D remains unclear. V was trimmed by 6 bases and J by 7 bases, leaving 15 bases between them. The CDR3 consists of 13 residues. Germline assignment: CDR1 MNHEY and CDR2 SMNVEV (reference sequence). The CDR3 region is CASSVRSWNEAFF. CDR3 bases: TGTGCCAGCAGCGTCAGGTCTTGGAATGAAGCTTTCTTT.

This sequence joins TRBV28 and TRBJ1-4; D gene ambiguous. The germline gives CDR1 MDHEN, CDR2 SYDVKM. This CDR3 spans 10 amino acids. With 8 bases removed from V and 5 bases from J, the gap between germline ends came to 3 bases. The CDR3 region has the DNA TGTGCCAGCGCCAATGAAAAACTGTTTTTT. This encodes CASANEKLFF.

The chain employs TRBV12-5 and TRBJ2-2, with D tentatively TRBD1 (5 bases). The CDR3 length is 13 residues. Germline-derived CDR1 and CDR2 are LGHNT and FRNRAP. V lost 2 bases and J lost 6, with 7 bases in between. The CDR3 DNA follows: TGTGCTAGTGGTTTGTTAGGGGCCGGGGAGCTGTTTTTT. Translation gives CASGLLGAGELFF.

V usage is TRBV19 and J usage is TRBJ2-2, with D hard to call. The CDR3 covers 15 residues. Deletions cut 3 bases from V and 1 base from J, with 9 bases between. Germline loops: CDR1 LNHDA, CDR2 SQIVND (reference sequence). This CDR3 is CASSILSLNTGELFF. The DNA for the CDR3 is TGTGCCAGTAGTATCTTAAGTCTGAACACCGGGGAGCTGTTTTTT.

The V gene is TRBV10-3, the J gene TRBJ2-6; D is possibly TRBD2 (6 bases). Trimming took off 10 bases at V and 1 base at J, with 14 bases between the two ends. The CDR3 is 15 residues long. The germline gives CDR1 ENHRY, CDR2 SYGVKD. In DNA, the CDR3 is TGTGCCACCGGGACTTTCTCATCTGGGGCCAACGTCCTGACTTTC. Translating it yields CATGTFSSGANVLTF.

The rearrangement links TRBV5-4 to TRBJ2-3; 12 positions match TRBD2. Trimming at V came to 0 bases and at J to 4 bases, leaving 9 bases not matched to a gene. Germline V gene sequence: CDR1 SGHNT, CDR2 YYREEE (reference sequence). The CDR3 totals 18 residues. Here the CDR3 reads CASSLGSSGRAFADTQYF. The CDR3, as DNA: TGTGCCAGCAGCTTGGGTTCTAGCGGGAGGGCCTTCGCAGATACGCAGTATTTT.

In this sample, this clone turned up a few times. This chain links TRBV5-1 with TRBJ2-5; D not certain. V was shortened by 4 bases and J by 1 base, with 2 bases between the two germline ends. CDR1 is SGHRS and CDR2 is YFSETQ in the germline V gene. This CDR3 comprises 11 residues. The CDR3 sequence: CASSVQETQYF. The CDR3 nucleotides are TGCGCCAGCAGCGTCCAAGAGACCCAGTACTTC.

The rearrangement uses TRBV7-2 and TRBJ1-1, with D possibly being TRBD1 (6 bases). This CDR3 is 12 amino acids long. Trimming stripped 5 bases from V and 11 bases from J, with 15 bases between. From germline, CDR1 is SGHTA and CDR2 FQGNSA. CDR3 residues: CASSPRTGNAFF. CDR3 bases: TGTGCCAGCAGCCCCAGAACAGGGAACGCTTTCTTT. Full variable domain (missing parts from reference TRBV7-2 and TRBJ1-1): GAGVSQSPSNKVTEKGKDVELRCDPISGHTALYWYRQSLGQGLEFLIYFQGNSAPDKSGLPSDRFSAERTGGSVSTLTIQRTQQEDSAVYLCASSPRTGNAFFGQGTRLTVV.

This chain links TRBV27 with TRBJ2-7, with a weak D call TRBD2 (7 bases). Trimming removed 4 bases from V and 2 bases from J, with 15 bases in between. Germline CDR1 MNHEY, CDR2 SMNVEV (reference sequence). This CDR3 contains 15 residues. The CDR3 sequence is CASSWGGGGAYEQYF. The CDR3 nucleotides are TGTGCCAGCAGTTGGGGGGGAGGGGGAGCCTACGAGCAGTACTTC.

This chain joins TRBV28 and TRBJ2-7; D gene unclear. V was clipped by 7 bases and J by 5 bases, with 21 bases between them. Germline CDR1 and CDR2: MDHEN and SYDVKM. The CDR3 contains 15 residues. DNA of the CDR3: TGTGCCAGCACCCAAGGTGGCGCAGATGGTCACGAGCAGTACTTC. It encodes CASTQGGADGHEQYF. The whole variable domain, remainder taken from reference TRBV28 and TRBJ2-7, is DVKVTQSSRYLVKRTGEKVFLECVQDMDHENMFWYRQDPGLGLRLIYFSYDVKMKEKGDIPEGYSVSREKKERFSLILESASTNQTSMYLCASTQGGADGHEQYFGPGTRLTVT.

This rearrangement joins TRBV19 to TRBJ2-1, with D possibly being TRBD2 (7 bases). This CDR3 has 14 residues. V was shortened by 8 bases and J by 10 bases, with 21 bases between the two germline ends. Germline CDR1 and CDR2: LNHDA and SQIVND (reference sequence). Here the CDR3 reads CASSSGTKAGEQFF. The CDR3 DNA is TGTGCCAGTTCAAGCGGGACAAAAGCAGGGGAGCAGTTCTTC. The full variable domain, its missing parts supplied by reference TRBV19 and TRBJ2-1, is DGGITQSPKYLFRKEGQNVTLSCEQNLNHDAMYWYRQDPGQGLRLIYYSQIVNDFQKGDIAEGYSVSREKKESFPLTVTSAQKNPTAFYLCASSSGTKAGEQFFGPGTRLTVL.

The CDR3 coding sequence is TGTGCCAGCAGCTTAGGGGGCGTCTACAATGAGCAGTTCTTC. Protein product: CASSLGGVYNEQFF. V and J are TRBV7-2 and TRBJ2-1; weak D call: TRBD1 (5 bases). V dropped 1 base and J dropped 3 bases, with 7 bases sitting between them. The CDR3 sequence is 14 residues long. The germline CDR1 and CDR2 sequences are SGHTA and FQGNSA.

The chain links TRBV5-4 to TRBJ2-1, with 10 bases lining up with TRBD2. This CDR3 spans 15 amino acids. J was trimmed by 7 bases and V by 4 bases; bases with no gene match: 8. Germline CDR1 and CDR2: SGHNT and YYREEE (reference sequence). The CDR3 nucleotides read TGTGCCAGCAGCCCCAGCGGGAGGGCCGGGAATGAGCAGTTCTTC. It is translated as CASSPSGRAGNEQFF.

This sequence joins TRBV5-8 and TRBJ2-7, with D possibly matching TRBD1 (5 bases). V shed 1 base and J shed 4 bases, with 9 bases lying between them. CDR1 and CDR2 (germline): SGHTS, YDEGEE. The CDR3 is 13 amino acids. The CDR3 bases are TGTGCCAGCAGCTTGAAGGGGAATTACGAGCAGTACTTC. Amino acids: CASSLKGNYEQYF.

This chain uses TRBV7-2 with TRBJ2-3; weak D call: TRBD2 (5 bases). Trimming cost V 1 base and J 4 bases, with 15 bases left between them. The V gene's germline CDR1 is SGHTA and CDR2 FQGNSA. The CDR3 extends over 16 amino acids. The CDR3 region has the DNA TGTGCCAGCAGCTTAGTACTAGTCGTGGTCGCAGATACGCAGTATTTT. Translating it yields CASSLVLVVVADTQYF.

CDR3 residues: CASSRSSRATGELFF. The DNA for the CDR3 is TGCGCCAGCAGCCGCTCTTCCCGGGCCACCGGGGAGCTGTTTTTT. This chain joins TRBV4-3 and TRBJ2-2; no clear D gene. The germline V and J ends were trimmed by 4 bases and 4 bases, with 13 bases remaining between them. In germline, CDR1 is LGHNA, CDR2 YSLEER. CDR3 length: 15 amino acids.

The J gene is TRBJ1-5, the V gene TRBV5-1, with 7 nucleotides matching TRBD1. The J segment lost 0 bases and the V segment lost 1 base, leaving 1 base of the junction unmatched. CDR1 is SGHRS and CDR2 is YFSETQ in the germline V gene. This CDR3 is built from 15 residues. CDR3 coding DNA: TGCGCCAGCAGCTTGACAGGGGCTAGCAATCAGCCCCAGCATTTT. It translates to CASSLTGASNQPQHF. Based on the CDR3 plus reference TRBV5-1 and TRBJ1-5, the full variable domain is KAGVTQTPRYLIKTRGQQVTLSCSPISGHRSVSWYQQTPGQGLQFLFEYFSETQRNKGNFPGRFSGRQFSNSRSEMNVSTLELGDSALYLCASSLTGASNQPQHFGDGTRLSIL.

The rearrangement joins TRBV30 to TRBJ2-6, with D unclear. V was trimmed by 1 base and J by 2 bases, leaving 6 bases between them. CDR3 size: 14 residues. The V gene's germline CDR1 is GTSNPN and CDR2 SVGIG (reference sequence). The CDR3 here is CAWSDGTGANVLTF. In DNA form, the CDR3 reads TGTGCCTGGAGTGATGGGACTGGGGCCAACGTCCTGACTTTC.

The gene calls are TRBV14 and TRBJ1-6; D gene uncertain. This CDR3 region has 17 residues. With 0 bases removed from V and 4 bases from J, the gap between germline ends came to 13 bases. The germline V gene encodes CDR1 SGHDN and CDR2 FVKESK. The CDR3 sequence is CASSQDAVAEYNSPLHF. The CDR3 nucleotides are TGTGCCAGCAGCCAAGACGCGGTGGCGGAATATAATTCACCCCTCCACTTT.

V usage is TRBV28 and J usage is TRBJ2-5; D remains unclear. The CDR3 has 11 residues. Trimming pared 2 bases from V and 5 bases from J, leaving 3 bases between. Germline lookup yields CDR1 MDHEN and CDR2 SYDVKM. The CDR3 protein is CASSLGETQYF. In DNA, the CDR3 is TGTGCCAGCAGTTTAGGGGAGACCCAGTACTTC. Complete variable domain (other parts from reference TRBV28 and TRBJ2-5): DVKVTQSSRYLVKRTGEKVFLECVQDMDHENMFWYRQDPGLGLRLIYFSYDVKMKEKGDIPEGYSVSREKKERFSLILESASTNQTSMYLCASSLGETQYFGPGTRLLVL.